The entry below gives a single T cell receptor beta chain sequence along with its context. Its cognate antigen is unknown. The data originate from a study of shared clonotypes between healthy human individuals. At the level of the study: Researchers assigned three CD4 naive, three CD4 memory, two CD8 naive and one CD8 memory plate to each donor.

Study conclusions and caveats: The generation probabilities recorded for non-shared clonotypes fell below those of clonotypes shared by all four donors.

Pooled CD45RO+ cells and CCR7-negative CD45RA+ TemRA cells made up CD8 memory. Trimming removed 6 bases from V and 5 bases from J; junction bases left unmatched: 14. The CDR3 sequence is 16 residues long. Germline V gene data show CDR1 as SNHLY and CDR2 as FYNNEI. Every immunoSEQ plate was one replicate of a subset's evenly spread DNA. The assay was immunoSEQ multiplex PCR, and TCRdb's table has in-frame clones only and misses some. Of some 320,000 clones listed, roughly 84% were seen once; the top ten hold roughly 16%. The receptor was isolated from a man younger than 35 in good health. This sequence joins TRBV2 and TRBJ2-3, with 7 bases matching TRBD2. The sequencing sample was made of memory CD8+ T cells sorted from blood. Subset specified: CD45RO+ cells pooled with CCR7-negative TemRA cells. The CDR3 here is CASSTGLVDVGDTQYF. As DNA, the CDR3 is TGTGCCAGCAGCACCGGACTAGTTGATGTTGGAGATACGCAGTATTTT.